These 27 T cell receptor beta chains were all obtained from the same sample, sequenced in a study of shared clonotypes between healthy human individuals. In the naive CD8 group, cells lacked CD45RO and were positively selected for CCR7, so terminally differentiated effector memory CD45RA+ cells were left out. Clones were read by immunoSEQ multiplex PCR, and TCRdb kept only the in-frame ones, dropping some. This sample has roughly 1,800,000 clones, with about 95% found just once. Sequencing used naive CD8+ T cells sorted from blood. The source of these receptors is a man between 18 and 29 years old in good health.

The chain is built from TRBV7-8 and TRBJ1-1, with a possible D match to TRBD1 (6 bases). Trimming took 0 bases from V and 4 from J, leaving 9 bases between them. The CDR3 totals 14 residues. Germline V gene sequence: CDR1 SGHVS, CDR2 FQNEAQ. CDR3 in amino acids: CASSLAKGGTEAFF. The CDR3, as DNA: TGTGCCAGCAGCTTAGCTAAGGGGGGCACTGAAGCTTTCTTT.

This clone was observed a single time. This chain connects TRBV15 to TRBJ2-1; weak D call: TRBD1 (6 bases). The CDR3 extends over 16 amino acids. CDR1 LNHNV and CDR2 YYDKDF come from the germline V gene (reference sequence). Trimming pared 1 base from V and 4 bases from J, leaving 14 bases between. CDR3 DNA sequence: TGTGCCACCAGCAGAGCCCCCGCGACAGGTTACAATGAGCAGTTCTTC. Residues: CATSRAPATGYNEQFF.

This clone was observed once. The CDR3 bases are TGCGCCAGCAGCCAAGTCGGGCCAGGGGCCAACGTCCTGACTTTC. This encodes CASSQVGPGANVLTF. The rearrangement joins TRBV4-1 to TRBJ2-6; no reliable D call. CDR1 and CDR2 (germline): MGHRA, YSYEKL. The CDR3 contains 15 residues. The V end lost 1 base, the J end lost 4 bases, and 8 bases lay between the germline ends.

The chain couples TRBV9 to TRBJ2-5; D ambiguous. CDR1 and CDR2 from the germline V gene are SGDLS and YYNGEE. Trimming shortened V by 3 bases and J by 0 bases, and 12 bases separated the two germline ends. This CDR3 comprises 15 residues. CDR3 amino acids: CASSAQMDHQETQYF. The CDR3 nucleotides are TGTGCCAGCAGCGCCCAAATGGATCACCAAGAGACCCAGTACTTC.

V usage is TRBV6-1 and J usage is TRBJ1-5; D gene unclear. CDR3 length equals 13 residues. V lost 6 bases and J 4 bases, leaving 10 bases between the germline ends. Germline V gene sequence: CDR1 MNHNS, CDR2 SASEGT. The CDR3 loop reads CASSLLVNQPQHF. The CDR3 nucleotides read TGTGCCAGCAGCCTACTAGTAAATCAGCCCCAGCATTTT.

This clone has just one count. The rearrangement joins TRBV7-9 to TRBJ2-3, with D perhaps assigned TRBD1 or TRBD2 (6 bases each). Trimming took 4 bases from V and 2 from J, leaving 16 bases between them. Germline CDR1 is SEHNR and CDR2 is FQNEAQ (reference sequence). The CDR3 consists of 16 residues. CDR3 DNA sequence: TGTGCCAGCAGCTCAGCACAGGGAGGTTACACAGATACGCAGTATTTT. It codes for CASSSAQGGYTDTQYF.

This chain connects TRBV19 to TRBJ1-1, with TRBD1 matching 8 bases. The CDR3 runs 17 residues. CDR1 is LNHDA and CDR2 is SQIVND in the germline V gene (reference sequence). J was trimmed by 3 bases and V by 4 bases; bases with no gene match: 13. The CDR3 coding sequence is TGTGCCAGTAGTACCCTGACAGGGGTGGGTGCGGACACTGAAGCTTTCTTT. Protein sequence: CASSTLTGVGADTEAFF.

The rearrangement joins TRBV30 to TRBJ2-3; perhaps TRBD1 as D (5 bases). This CDR3 is built from 16 residues. The germline gives CDR1 GTSNPN, CDR2 SVGIG (reference sequence). V lost 1 base and J lost 0, with 14 bases in between. CDR3 DNA sequence: TGTGCCTGGAGTGAGTCCCCAGGGTCTAGCACAGATACGCAGTATTTT. Amino acids: CAWSESPGSSTDTQYF.

The chain has TRBV9 and TRBJ2-7, with a tentative D call TRBD1 (5 bases). The CDR3 has 13 amino acids. Germline V gives CDR1 SGDLS, CDR2 YYNGEE. Trimming took 8 bases from V and 3 from J, leaving 15 bases between them. CDR3 DNA: TGTGCCAGTTCGCAGGGATTTTACTACGAGCAGTACTTC. Translation: CASSQGFYYEQYF.

The rearrangement links TRBV27 to TRBJ2-2, with 7 bases matching TRBD1. CDR3 length: 16 amino acids. The V and J ends lost 6 bases and 4 bases, in that order; junction bases with no gene match: 11. Germline CDR1 is MNHEY and CDR2 is SMNVEV (reference sequence). CDR3 region: CASSHRGVIFTGELFF. The DNA for the CDR3 is TGTGCCAGCAGCCACAGGGGAGTAATTTTCACCGGGGAGCTGTTTTTT.

The J gene is TRBJ2-7, the V gene TRBV4-3; no firm D call. This CDR3 region has 13 residues. Trimming took 4 bases from V and 3 from J, leaving 10 bases between them. Germline CDR1 and CDR2: LGHNA and YSLEER. The CDR3 sequence: CASSRTLVYEQYF. The CDR3 nucleotides are TGCGCCAGCAGCCGAACATTGGTCTACGAGCAGTACTTC.

This chain joins TRBV30 and TRBJ2-1; D call uncertain. Germline V lookup: CDR1 GTSNPN, CDR2 SVGIG (reference sequence). Trimming shortened V by 3 bases and J by 3 bases, and 6 bases separated the two germline ends. The CDR3 has 12 amino acids. DNA of the CDR3: TGTGCCTGGAGCATACACTACAATGAGCAGTTCTTC. This codes for CAWSIHYNEQFF.

J is TRBJ1-2 and V is TRBV27, with a tentative D call TRBD1 (5 bases). The length of the CDR3 is 18 residues. CDR1 MNHEY and CDR2 SMNVEV come from the germline V gene (reference sequence). The germline V and J ends were trimmed by 5 bases and 0 bases, with 22 bases remaining between them. The CDR3, as DNA: TGTGCCAGCAGTGCCGTGGCCCTGACAGATACAGCTAACTATGGCTACACCTTC. Protein: CASSAVALTDTANYGYTF.

The CDR3 protein is CASSLSREEPYEQYF. Written as DNA, the CDR3 is TGCGCCAGCAGCTTGTCACGGGAGGAGCCGTACGAGCAGTACTTC. This chain connects TRBV5-1 to TRBJ2-7; 7 bases align to TRBD2. Germline values: CDR1 SGHRS, CDR2 YFSETQ. Trimming at V came to 1 base and at J to 4 bases, leaving 8 bases not matched to a gene. This CDR3 contains 15 residues.

In regard to this clone: The sample contains more than one DNA sequence encoding this CDR3. CDR3 nucleotides: TGTGCCAGCAGTTTAGCGGCAAGCTACGAGCAGTACTTC. Translation: CASSLAASYEQYF. The chain joins TRBV27 to TRBJ2-7; D is unresolved. Germline V gene data show CDR1 as MNHEY and CDR2 as SMNVEV (reference sequence). V lost 2 bases and J 3 bases, leaving 8 bases between the germline ends. There are 13 residues in the CDR3.

The genes are TRBV19 and TRBJ1-5; tentative D call: TRBD1 (6 bases). Germline loops: CDR1 LNHDA, CDR2 SQIVND (reference sequence). V lost 0 bases and J lost 4, with 10 bases in between. The CDR3 consists of 15 residues. The CDR3 region is CASSIEDSRNQPQHF. The CDR3 DNA is TGTGCCAGTAGTATAGAGGACAGTAGAAATCAGCCCCAGCATTTT.

The genes are TRBV4-1 and TRBJ1-5, with D unresolved. V lost 2 bases, J lost 5 bases, and 10 bases lay in between. Germline V gene sequence: CDR1 MGHRA, CDR2 YSYEKL. CDR3 length equals 14 residues. The CDR3 spells CASSQPGPYQPQHF. The DNA for the CDR3 is TGCGCCAGCAGCCAACCGGGCCCGTATCAGCCCCAGCATTTT.

The chain is built from TRBV14 and TRBJ2-7, with D tentatively TRBD2 (7 bases). This CDR3 comprises 16 residues. Germline values: CDR1 SGHDN, CDR2 FVKESK. V was pared by 0 bases and J by 1 base, with 13 bases between. The CDR3, as DNA: TGTGCCAGCAGCCAAGAAGGTGCGGGGGCTTCCTACGAGCAGTACTTC. It translates to CASSQEGAGASYEQYF. Variable domain in full (rest from reference TRBV14 and TRBJ2-7): EAGVTQFPSHSVIEKGQTVTLRCDPISGHDNLYWYRRVMGKEIKFLLHFVKESKQDESGMPNNRFLAERTGGTYSTLKVQPAELEDSGVYFCASSQEGAGASYEQYFGPGTRLTVT.

The J gene is TRBJ2-5, the V gene TRBV4-1; D may be TRBD1 (5 bases). V lost 1 base to trimming and J lost 10 bases, with 13 bases between them. CDR3 length equals 13 residues. Germline CDR1 MGHRA, CDR2 YSYEKL. The CDR3, as DNA: TGCGCCAGCAGCCAAGGGGCAGGGCTTTTCCAGTACTTC. This gives the protein CASSQGAGLFQYF.

This chain links TRBV28 with TRBJ2-3, with 9 bases matching TRBD2. Trimming took 3 bases from V and 0 from J; bases not matched to a gene: 4. Germline V gene sequence: CDR1 MDHEN, CDR2 SYDVKM. This CDR3 spans 16 amino acids. In DNA form, the CDR3 reads TGTGCCAGCAGTTTGCAGCGGGAGGTGAGCACAGATACGCAGTATTTT. Translating gives CASSLQREVSTDTQYF. The entire variable domain, with the rest obtained from reference TRBV28 and TRBJ2-3, is as follows: DVKVTQSSRYLVKRTGEKVFLECVQDMDHENMFWYRQDPGLGLRLIYFSYDVKMKEKGDIPEGYSVSREKKERFSLILESASTNQTSMYLCASSLQREVSTDTQYFGPGTRLTVL.

The J gene is TRBJ2-7, the V gene TRBV7-9; maybe TRBD2 (6 bases). V lost 8 bases and J lost 5, with 13 bases in between. Germline V lookup: CDR1 SEHNR, CDR2 FQNEAQ (reference sequence). The CDR3 consists of 12 residues. This CDR3 is CASRMGGHEQYF. Written as DNA, the CDR3 is TGTGCCAGCCGTATGGGGGGTCACGAGCAGTACTTC.

This chain connects TRBV4-3 to TRBJ2-1; TRBD2 matches at 8 bases. CDR3 length equals 20 residues. The germline V gene has CDR1 LGHNA and CDR2 YSLEER. Germline trimming cut 0 bases from V and 0 bases from J; bases unmatched to any gene: 13. CDR3 sequence reads: CASSQDRELAEPYSYNEQFF. CDR3 nucleotide sequence: TGCGCCAGCAGCCAAGATCGCGAACTAGCGGAGCCCTACTCCTACAATGAGCAGTTCTTC.

The CDR3 loop is CASSHRDREEKLFF. In nucleotides, the CDR3 is TGTGCCAGCAGCCACCGGGACAGGGAGGAAAAACTGTTTTTT. The chain is built from TRBV6-1 and TRBJ1-4, with TRBD1 matching 9 bases. There are 14 residues in the CDR3. Trimming took 6 bases from V and 8 from J; bases not matched to a gene: 7. From germline, CDR1 is MNHNS and CDR2 SASEGT.

The gene calls are TRBV7-9 and TRBJ2-1; tentatively, D is TRBD1 or TRBD2 (5 bases each). The CDR3 covers 15 residues. V lost 5 bases, J lost 12 bases, and 23 bases lay in between. Germline CDR1 SEHNR, CDR2 FQNEAQ (reference sequence). CDR3 amino acids: CASSPRDAGGAMQFF. CDR3 coding DNA: TGTGCCAGCAGCCCCAGGGACGCTGGAGGCGCAATGCAGTTCTTC.

The V and J genes are TRBV2 and TRBJ2-1, with D unclear. V gave up 4 bases and J gave up 2 bases, with 12 bases separating them. CDR3 length: 15 amino acids. In germline, CDR1 is SNHLY, CDR2 FYNNEI. CDR3 DNA sequence: TGTGCCAGCAGTGTTGTCGGCCCTACCTACAATGAGCAGTTCTTC. This codes for CASSVVGPTYNEQFF.

As for this clone: Other DNA sequences in the same sample also yield this CDR3. The chain employs TRBV6-5 and TRBJ1-1; D gene unclear. This CDR3 has 13 residues. V dropped 2 bases and J dropped 3 bases, with 7 bases sitting between them. CDR1 is MNHEY and CDR2 is SVGAGI in the germline V gene. The CDR3 loop reads CASSYSGYTEAFF. CDR3 coding DNA: TGTGCCAGCAGTTACAGCGGGTACACTGAAGCTTTCTTT.

CDR3 DNA sequence: TGTGCCATCAGTCTGGGACTAGCGGGGGTCGGTGAGACCCAGTACTTC. Its translation is CAISLGLAGVGETQYF. V is TRBV10-3 and J is TRBJ2-5, with 14 bases lining up with TRBD2. CDR3 size: 16 residues. Germline assignment: CDR1 ENHRY and CDR2 SYGVKD. Unmatched junction bases numbered 7, after V lost 5 bases and J lost 5 bases.